Listed here is a single T cell receptor beta chain. Its antigen is still unknown. The sample carries other DNA sequences with the same CDR3. TCRdb's table, derived via immunoSEQ multiplex PCR, lists solely in-frame clones and lacks some. This sample carries about 86,000 clones, more than 75% of them seen once, and the ten largest clones take over 20%. This record belongs to a study of T cell responses to AZD1222 COVID-19 vaccine. Trimming took off 3 bases at V and 0 bases at J, with 9 bases between the two ends. Germline V gene sequence: CDR1 LNHDA, CDR2 SQIVND (reference sequence). The CDR3 runs to 14 residues. General study results and limits: Baseline seropositivity characterized only a handful of AZD1222 recipients. Donors were largely white British and mainly female; clonal diversity was possibly underestimated. Spike was spanned by vaccine-associated CD4 TCRs, with dominance at 160-218 and 743-854. Spike-specific TCRs gained breadth and depth after people received two AZD1222 doses.

This clonotype was obtained from an adult in good health. The sample consisted of peripheral blood, taken on day 0 of AZD1222 vaccination. The V and J genes are TRBV19 and TRBJ2-7; D remains unclear. CDR3 DNA sequence: TGTGCCAGTAGTATCGGGCGGAGCTCCTACGAGCAGTACTTC. Its protein is CASSIGRSSYEQYF.